The following is a T cell receptor (beta chain) sequence with its context. The record originates from a study of CD8 T cells in Susac syndrome. Reverse transcription of about 0.5 to 1 ug RNA was carried out with random hexamers. The immunoSEQ assay covered 54 Vbeta and 13 Jbeta segments for CDR3. From the immunoSEQ multiplex PCR reads, TCRdb called clonotypes with MiXCR, one entry per CDR3 protein. The sample has approximately 120,000 distinct CDR3 sequences; 91% are singletons. The multiple sclerosis controls were treatment-naive patients, and their relapsing-remitting disease was stable or active. Bulk CD8+ and CD4+ cells came from magnetic negative isolation; CD8+ TEMRA by FACS. Germline CDR1 reads LNHNV; CDR2 reads YYDKDF (reference sequence). The CDR3 is made up of 14 amino acids. V was pared by 10 bases and J by 4 bases, with 9 bases of the junction left unmatched.

The sequenced sample was CD8+ T cells from PBMCs. This TCR came from a human donor with multiple sclerosis. The chain links TRBV15 to TRBJ2-2, with 7 bases lining up with TRBD2. The CDR3 loop is CASAAGGGTGELFF. The CDR3 bases are TGTGCCAGCGCGGCTGGCGGGGGCACCGGGGAGCTGTTTTTT.